The clone carrying this TCR beta chain was seen only once. This entry is derived from a study of blood T cell repertoires in COVID-19. Study in general: From the United States, Italy and Spain came samples of acute and convalescent COVID-19. Sources were T cells, B-cell-depleted T cells, or PBMCs; the material itself was cDNA or gDNA.

As processed by the authors: Counts of nucleated cells, estimated from reference gene primer amplification, were obtained. Sequenced by immunoSEQ multiplex PCR; TCRdb stores in-frame clones only, minus some. V, J and clone size were drawn from that table, and D and trimming were deduced from the DNA. The data show 250,000 or so clones, around 86% seen once. Germline CDR1 and CDR2: SGHTA and FQGNSA. V gave up 5 bases and J gave up 4 bases; unmatched junction bases: 12. CDR3 size: 18 residues. This clonotype originated in a woman aged 40 to 50 who had recovered from COVID-19. The sample taken for sequencing was peripheral blood. This chain connects TRBV7-2 to TRBJ2-7; TRBD2 agrees at 15 bases. CDR3 residues: CASSQGLAGGGFWYEQYF. The CDR3 nucleotides read TGTGCCAGCAGCCAGGGACTAGCGGGAGGTGGGTTTTGGTACGAGCAGTACTTC. The full variable domain, with the rest looked up from reference TRBV7-2 and TRBJ2-7, is GAGVSQSPSNKVTEKGKDVELRCDPISGHTALYWYRQSLGQGLEFLIYFQGNSAPDKSGLPSDRFSAERTGGSVSTLTIQRTQQEDSAVYLCASSQGLAGGGFWYEQYFGPGTRLTVT.